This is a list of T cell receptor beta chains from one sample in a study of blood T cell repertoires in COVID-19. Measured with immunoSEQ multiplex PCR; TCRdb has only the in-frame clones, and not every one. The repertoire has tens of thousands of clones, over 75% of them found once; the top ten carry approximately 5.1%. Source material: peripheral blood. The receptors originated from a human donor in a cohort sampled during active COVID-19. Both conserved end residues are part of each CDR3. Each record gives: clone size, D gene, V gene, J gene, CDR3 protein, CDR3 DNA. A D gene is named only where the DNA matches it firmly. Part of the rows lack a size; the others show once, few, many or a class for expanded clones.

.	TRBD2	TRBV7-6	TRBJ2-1	CASSSSLAGGPGDEQFF	TGTGCCAGCAGCTCCTCACTAGCGGGGGGGCCAGGCGATGAGCAGTTCTTC
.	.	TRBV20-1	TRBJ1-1	CSASGGRTNTEAFF	TGCAGTGCTAGTGGGGGGCGGACGAACACTGAAGCTTTCTTT
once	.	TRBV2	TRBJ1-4	CASTTRQASYEKLFF	TGTGCCAGCACCACCCGACAGGCTTCTTATGAAAAACTGTTTTTT
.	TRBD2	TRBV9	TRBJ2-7	CASSVAAGGLYEQYF	TGTGCCAGCAGCGTAGCGGCGGGAGGGCTCTACGAGCAGTACTTC
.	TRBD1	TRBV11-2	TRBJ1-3	CASSPRAGTGRNTIYF	TGTGCCAGCAGCCCTAGGGCCGGGACAGGGCGAAACACCATATATTTT
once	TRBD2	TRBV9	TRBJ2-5	CASSLNPAGGQETQYF	TGTGCCAGCAGCCTAAACCCGGCGGGGGGGCAAGAGACCCAGTACTTC
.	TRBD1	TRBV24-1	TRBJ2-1	CATSDLHRTGGINNEQFF	TGTGCCACCAGTGATTTGCATCGGACAGGGGGGATTAACAATGAGCAGTTCTTC
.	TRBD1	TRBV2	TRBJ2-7	CASRLEGQGTHEQYF	TGTGCCAGCAGACTCGAGGGACAGGGGACCCACGAGCAGTACTTC
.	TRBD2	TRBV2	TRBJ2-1	CASSEVASGVGEQFF	TGTGCCAGCAGTGAAGTAGCTAGCGGGGTAGGTGAGCAGTTCTTC
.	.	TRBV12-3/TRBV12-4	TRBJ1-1	CASSFRGKNEAFF	TGTGCCAGCAGTTTTCGAGGGAAGAATGAAGCTTTCTTT
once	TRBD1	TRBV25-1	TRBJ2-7	CASSAGQGAREQYF	TGTGCCAGCAGTGCCGGACAGGGGGCGAGGGAGCAGTACTTC
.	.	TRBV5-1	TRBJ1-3	CASKNQDSSSGNTIYF	TGCGCCAGCAAGAACCAGGACAGTTCGTCTGGAAACACCATATATTTT
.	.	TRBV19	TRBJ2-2	CASSTSRNTGELFF	TGTGCCAGTAGTACCTCGCGGAACACCGGGGAGCTGTTTTTT
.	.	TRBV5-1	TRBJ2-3	CASSLAFGGTSTDTQYF	TGCGCCAGCAGCTTGGCCTTTGGCGGGACGAGCACAGATACGCAGTATTTT
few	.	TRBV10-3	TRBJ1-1	CAAGGRNTEAFF	TGTGCCGCCGGGGGAAGGAACACTGAAGCTTTCTTT
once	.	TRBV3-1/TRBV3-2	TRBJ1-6	CASSQLVGSTGYNSPLHF	TGTGCCAGCAGCCAATTGGTAGGATCGACAGGATATAATTCACCCCTCCACTTT
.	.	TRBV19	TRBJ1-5	CASSGQGSNQPQHF	TGTGCCAGTAGCGGTCAGGGTAGCAATCAGCCCCAGCATTTT
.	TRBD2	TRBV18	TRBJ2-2	CASSPSAGGFTGELFF	TGTGCCAGCTCACCTAGCGCGGGGGGCTTCACCGGGGAGCTGTTTTTT
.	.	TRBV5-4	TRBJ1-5	CASNLDTRMKPPQHF	TGTGCCAGCAACCTTGATACGAGGATGAAACCGCCCCAGCATTTT
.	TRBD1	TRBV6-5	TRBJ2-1	CASTPPGGAYNEQFF	TGTGCCAGCACACCTCCAGGGGGCGCATACAATGAGCAGTTCTTC
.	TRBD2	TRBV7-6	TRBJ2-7	CASSSRLAGAQGEQYF	TGTGCCAGCAGCTCGAGACTAGCGGGAGCCCAAGGAGAGCAGTACTTC
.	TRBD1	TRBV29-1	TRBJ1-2	CSVERDSYGYTF	TGCAGCGTTGAACGGGACAGCTATGGCTACACCTTC
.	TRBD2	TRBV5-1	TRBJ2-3	CASSGGGLTDTQYF	TGCGCCAGCAGTGGCGGGGGGCTCACAGATACGCAGTATTTT
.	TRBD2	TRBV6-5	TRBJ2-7	CASRPGGVYEQYF	TGTGCCAGCAGACCGGGGGGGGTCTACGAGCAGTACTTC
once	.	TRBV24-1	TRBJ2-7	CATQDSSYEQYF	TGTGCCACCCAGGACAGCTCCTACGAGCAGTACTTC
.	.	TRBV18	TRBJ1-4	CASSSRALQGGEKLFF	TGTGCCAGCTCATCTCGGGCCCTCCAAGGCGGGGAAAAACTGTTTTTT
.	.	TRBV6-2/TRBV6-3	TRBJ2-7	CASSYVPGYEQYF	TGTGCCAGCAGTTACGTCCCAGGCTACGAGCAGTACTTC
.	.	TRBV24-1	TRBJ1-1	CATSARGSEAFF	TGTGCCACCTCCGCTCGGGGTTCTGAAGCTTTCTTT
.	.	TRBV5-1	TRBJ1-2	CASSLESGNYGYTF	TGCGCCAGCAGCTTGGAGTCAGGCAACTATGGCTACACCTTC
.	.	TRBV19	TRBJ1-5	CASSRDRNSNQPQHF	TGTGCCAGTAGCCGAGACAGGAATAGCAATCAGCCCCAGCATTTT
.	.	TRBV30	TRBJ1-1	CAWSGLGGATEAFF	TGTGCCTGGAGTGGACTCGGGGGGGCCACTGAAGCTTTCTTT
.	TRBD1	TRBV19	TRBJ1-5	CASRKQGVGNQPQHF	TGTGCCAGTAGAAAACAGGGGGTTGGCAATCAGCCCCAGCATTTT
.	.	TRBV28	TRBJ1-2	CASSTSGIYGYTF	TGTGCCAGCAGTACCTCAGGGATCTATGGCTACACCTTC